The 16 T cell receptor beta chains below all came from one sample that was sequenced in a study of PD-1 blockade in classical Hodgkin lymphoma. All patients relapsed after autologous stem cell transplantation, and brentuximab vedotin exposure varied. The CD4+ T cells used were purified from thawed PBMCs through magnetic negative selection. Sequenced by immunoSEQ multiplex PCR; TCRdb stores in-frame clones only, minus some. The table includes some 26,000 clones, 65% to 85% detected once. The specimen comprised CD4+ T cells from blood, sampled at baseline. These receptors originate from a human donor with classical Hodgkin lymphoma.

The J gene is TRBJ2-5, the V gene TRBV6-1, with D possibly matching TRBD2 (7 bases). The germline V and J ends were trimmed by 6 bases and 5 bases, with 16 bases remaining between them. Per the germline V gene, CDR1 is MNHNS and CDR2 is SASEGT. The CDR3 is 14 amino acids. The CDR3 sequence is CASRNRGAAETQYF. In DNA form, the CDR3 reads TGTGCCAGCAGAAACCGGGGGGCCGCGGAGACCCAGTACTTC.

The chain is built from TRBV5-1 and TRBJ2-1, with 7 nucleotides matching TRBD2. From germline, CDR1 is SGHRS and CDR2 YFSETQ. The CDR3 runs to 16 residues. The J segment lost 8 bases and the V segment lost 6 bases, leaving 17 bases of the junction unmatched. CDR3 in DNA: TGCGCCAGCATCCCATCGGTGGGGGGGGGAGTCGATGAGCAGTTCTTC. It encodes CASIPSVGGGVDEQFF.

V is TRBV5-1 and J is TRBJ1-2; TRBD1 matches at 9 bases. Trimming cost V 0 bases and J 7 bases; bases outside gene matches: 4. This CDR3 is 14 amino acids long. Per germline, CDR1 SGHRS and CDR2 YFSETQ. The CDR3 reads CASSLGDREGGYTF. CDR3 nucleotide sequence: TGCGCCAGCAGCTTGGGGGACAGGGAAGGTGGCTACACCTTC.

The chain recombines TRBV19 with TRBJ1-1; 7 bases match TRBD1. The CDR3 is made up of 11 amino acids. V dropped 6 bases and J dropped 10; count of bases not matched to a gene: 5. CDR1 LNHDA and CDR2 SQIVND come from the germline V gene (reference sequence). In DNA form, the CDR3 reads TGTGCCAGTAGCAGGGGGAGGGTAGCTTTCTTT. Translated: CASSRGRVAFF.

This sequence joins TRBV11-3 and TRBJ1-3; maybe TRBD1 (6 bases). The CDR3 contains 16 residues. Looked up from germline, CDR1 is SGHNT and CDR2 is YENEEA. Trimming removed 6 bases at V and 0 bases at J, with 15 bases between. The CDR3 DNA reads TGTGCCAGCAGGCCGTCAGGGGTACCCTCTGGAAACACCATATATTTT. Amino acids: CASRPSGVPSGNTIYF. Based on the CDR3 plus reference TRBV11-3 and TRBJ1-3, the full variable domain is EAGVVQSPRYKIIEKKQPVAFWCNPISGHNTLYWYLQNLGQGPELLIRYENEEAVDDSQLPKDRFSAERLKGVDSTLKIQPAELGDSAVYLCASRPSGVPSGNTIYFGEGSWLTVV.

V usage is TRBV19 and J usage is TRBJ2-5; 7 bases match TRBD2. V lost 5 bases, J lost 3 bases, and 3 bases stayed unmatched. The germline V gene encodes CDR1 LNHDA and CDR2 SQIVND (reference sequence). This CDR3 spans 13 amino acids. CDR3 region: CASSGLAEETQYF. The CDR3, as DNA: TGTGCCAGTAGTGGGCTAGCGGAAGAGACCCAGTACTTC.

This clone was counted once. The rearrangement uses TRBV7-2 and TRBJ1-1; D gene ambiguous. The V end lost 5 bases, the J end lost 5 bases, and 9 bases lay between the germline ends. Per germline, CDR1 SGHTA and CDR2 FQGNSA. The length of the CDR3 is 12 residues. The CDR3 loop is CASSPRRTEAFF. Written as DNA, the CDR3 is TGTGCCAGCAGCCCCAGGCGTACTGAAGCTTTCTTT.

This clone was seen once. The chain is built from TRBV7-2 and TRBJ2-2; D unclear. The CDR3 spans 15 residues. Germline V gene data show CDR1 as SGHTA and CDR2 as FQGNSA. V was pared by 1 base and J by 2 bases, with 8 bases between. CDR3 nucleotide sequence: TGTGCCAGCAGCTTAGGTGGACGAAACACCGGGGAGCTGTTTTTT. Encoded protein: CASSLGGRNTGELFF.

This chain joins TRBV29-1 and TRBJ1-2, with D possibly matching TRBD1 (6 bases). V dropped 4 bases and J dropped 0 bases, with 18 bases sitting between them. CDR3 length: 16 amino acids. CDR1 is SQVTM and CDR2 is ANQGSEA in the germline V gene. The CDR3, as DNA: TGCAGCGTTGGCCTATCCGGGACAACTTCTAACTATGGCTACACCTTC. Its protein is CSVGLSGTTSNYGYTF.

CDR3 residues: CSVESLGGVGASTDTQYF. CDR3 DNA sequence: TGCAGCGTTGAATCCCTCGGAGGGGTCGGTGCTAGCACAGATACGCAGTATTTT. The rearrangement uses TRBV29-1 and TRBJ2-3; D might be TRBD2 (6 bases). Germline CDR1 SQVTM, CDR2 ANQGSEA. V was shortened by 2 bases and J by 0 bases, with 21 bases between the two germline ends. CDR3 length equals 18 residues.

The chain is built from TRBV19 and TRBJ2-5; D perhaps matches TRBD1 (5 bases). Germline-derived CDR1 and CDR2 are LNHDA and SQIVND (reference sequence). V was trimmed by 3 bases and J by 2 bases, leaving 16 bases between them. The CDR3 runs 16 residues. The CDR3 spells CASSMGWTRIQETQYF. The CDR3 DNA follows: TGTGCCAGTAGTATGGGTTGGACACGAATTCAAGAGACCCAGTACTTC.

This chain links TRBV9 with TRBJ2-3; weak D call: TRBD2 (6 bases). V dropped 6 bases and J dropped 6 bases, with 17 bases sitting between them. The CDR3 length is 14 residues. In germline, CDR1 is SGDLS, CDR2 YYNGEE. The CDR3 spells CASKRDSLLDTQYF. CDR3 sequence (DNA): TGTGCCAGCAAGAGGGACTCCCTTTTGGATACGCAGTATTTT.

The rearrangement uses TRBV4-1 and TRBJ2-3; tentatively, D is TRBD1 or TRBD2 (5 bases each). The CDR3 length is 15 residues. Deletions cut 6 bases from V and 3 bases from J, with 16 bases between. Germline CDR1 MGHRA, CDR2 YSYEKL. The CDR3, as DNA: TGCGCCAGCAGGGCCGGGACGGGTGGGACAGATACGCAGTATTTT. Translating gives CASRAGTGGTDTQYF.

This CDR3 is CASSTSGITDTQYF. As DNA, the CDR3 is TGTGCCAGCTCGACTAGCGGGATCACAGATACGCAGTATTTT. The chain uses TRBV10-3 and TRBJ2-3, with 11 bases fitting TRBD2. The CDR3 length is 14 residues. Trimming cost V 10 bases and J 2 bases; bases outside gene matches: 5. Germline assignment: CDR1 ENHRY and CDR2 SYGVKD.

This clone was recorded once. V is TRBV28 and J is TRBJ1-4; D call uncertain. CDR3 length: 13 amino acids. CDR1 is MDHEN, CDR2 SYDVKM, per germline. The germline V and J ends were trimmed by 5 bases and 4 bases, with 8 bases remaining between them. CDR3 nucleotides: TGTGCCAGCAGTGGGGTTAATAATGAAAAACTGTTTTTT. This codes for CASSGVNNEKLFF.

The chain recombines TRBV2 with TRBJ2-3; D tentatively reads TRBD1 or TRBD2 (5 bases each). This CDR3 spans 13 amino acids. Looked up from germline, CDR1 is SNHLY and CDR2 is FYNNEI. V lost 7 bases and J lost 8, with 16 bases in between. Here the CDR3 reads CASIPGTLGTQYF. DNA of the CDR3: TGTGCCAGCATCCCGGGGACCTTGGGTACGCAGTATTTT.